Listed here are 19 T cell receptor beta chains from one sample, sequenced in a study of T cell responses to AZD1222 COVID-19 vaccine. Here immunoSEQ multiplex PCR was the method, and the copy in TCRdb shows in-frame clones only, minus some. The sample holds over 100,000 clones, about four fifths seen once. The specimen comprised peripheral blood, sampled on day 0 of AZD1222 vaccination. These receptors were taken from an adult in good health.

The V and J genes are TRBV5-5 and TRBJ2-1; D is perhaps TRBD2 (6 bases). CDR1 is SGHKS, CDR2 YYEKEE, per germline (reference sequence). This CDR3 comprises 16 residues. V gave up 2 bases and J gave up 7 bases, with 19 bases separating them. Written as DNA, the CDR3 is TGTGCCAGCAGCTTAATGCCGGGAGCCTGGCGGAATGAGCAGTTCTTC. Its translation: CASSLMPGAWRNEQFF.

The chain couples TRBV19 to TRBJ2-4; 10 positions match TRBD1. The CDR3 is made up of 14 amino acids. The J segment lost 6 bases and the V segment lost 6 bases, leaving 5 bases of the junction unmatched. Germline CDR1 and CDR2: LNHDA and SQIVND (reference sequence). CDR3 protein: CASRGDRGPNIQYF. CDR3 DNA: TGTGCCAGTAGAGGAGACAGGGGGCCAAACATTCAGTACTTC.

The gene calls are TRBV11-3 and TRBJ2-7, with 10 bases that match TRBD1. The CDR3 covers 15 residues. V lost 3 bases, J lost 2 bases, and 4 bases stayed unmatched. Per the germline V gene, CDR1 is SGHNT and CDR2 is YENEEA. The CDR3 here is CASSFRQGAAYEQYF. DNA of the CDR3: TGTGCCAGCAGCTTTCGACAGGGGGCCGCCTACGAGCAGTACTTC.

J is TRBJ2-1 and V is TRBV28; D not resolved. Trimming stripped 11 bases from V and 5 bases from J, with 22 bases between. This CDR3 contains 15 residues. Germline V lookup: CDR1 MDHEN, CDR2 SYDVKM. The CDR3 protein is CAATSLRGTDNEQFF. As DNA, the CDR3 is TGTGCCGCCACAAGCCTCCGCGGAACTGACAATGAGCAGTTCTTC.

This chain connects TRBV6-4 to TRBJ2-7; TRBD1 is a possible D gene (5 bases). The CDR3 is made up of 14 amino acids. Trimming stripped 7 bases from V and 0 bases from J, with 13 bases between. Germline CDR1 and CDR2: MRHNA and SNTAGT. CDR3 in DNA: TGTGCCAGCACCTCTTGCAGGGCCTCCTACGAGCAGTACTTC. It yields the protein CASTSCRASYEQYF.

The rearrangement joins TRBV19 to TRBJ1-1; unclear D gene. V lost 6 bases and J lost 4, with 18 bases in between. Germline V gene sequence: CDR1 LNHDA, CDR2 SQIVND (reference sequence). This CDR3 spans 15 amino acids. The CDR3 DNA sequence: TGTGCCAGTAGCCGCTCCCTTTCGGGTGGCACTGAAGCTTTCTTT. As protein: CASSRSLSGGTEAFF.

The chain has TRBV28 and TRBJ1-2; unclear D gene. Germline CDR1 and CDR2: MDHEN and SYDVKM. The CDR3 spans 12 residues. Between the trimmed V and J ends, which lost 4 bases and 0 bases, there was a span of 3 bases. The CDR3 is CASSSPNYGYTF. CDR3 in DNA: TGTGCCAGCAGTTCCCCTAACTATGGCTACACCTTC.

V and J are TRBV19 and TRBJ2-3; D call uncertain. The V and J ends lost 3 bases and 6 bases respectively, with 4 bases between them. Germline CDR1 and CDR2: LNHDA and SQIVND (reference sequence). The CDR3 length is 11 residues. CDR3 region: CASSIWDTQYF. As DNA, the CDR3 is TGTGCCAGTAGTATTTGGGATACGCAGTATTTT.

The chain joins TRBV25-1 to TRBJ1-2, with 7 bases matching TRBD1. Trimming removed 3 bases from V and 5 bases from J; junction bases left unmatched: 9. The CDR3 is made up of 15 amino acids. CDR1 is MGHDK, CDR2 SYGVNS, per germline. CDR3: CASSDPAGTEYGYTF. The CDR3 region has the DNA TGTGCCAGCAGTGATCCCGCCGGGACAGAATATGGCTACACCTTC.

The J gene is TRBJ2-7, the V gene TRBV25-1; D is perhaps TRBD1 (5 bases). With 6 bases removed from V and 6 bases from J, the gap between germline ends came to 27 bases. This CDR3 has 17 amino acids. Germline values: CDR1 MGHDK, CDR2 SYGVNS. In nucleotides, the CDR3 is TGTGCCAGCAGGGCCTTATTGGGGCTTGGGAAATCTGGCGAGCAGTACTTC. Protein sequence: CASRALLGLGKSGEQYF.

This CDR3 reads CSVEDKTGSYGYTF. The CDR3, as DNA: TGCAGCGTTGAAGACAAGACAGGAAGCTATGGCTACACCTTC. The chain combines TRBV29-1 with TRBJ1-2; weak D call: TRBD1 (6 bases). There are 14 residues in the CDR3. Germline V CDR1 and CDR2: SQVTM, ANQGSEA. Trimming stripped 0 bases from V and 4 bases from J, with 12 bases between.

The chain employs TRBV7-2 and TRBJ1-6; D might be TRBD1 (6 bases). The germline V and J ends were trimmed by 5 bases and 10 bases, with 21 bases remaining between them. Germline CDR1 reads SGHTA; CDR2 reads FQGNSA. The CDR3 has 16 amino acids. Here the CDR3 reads CASSLLWDNLSSPLHF. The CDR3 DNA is TGTGCCAGCAGCCTTCTTTGGGACAACCTAAGCTCACCCCTCCACTTT.

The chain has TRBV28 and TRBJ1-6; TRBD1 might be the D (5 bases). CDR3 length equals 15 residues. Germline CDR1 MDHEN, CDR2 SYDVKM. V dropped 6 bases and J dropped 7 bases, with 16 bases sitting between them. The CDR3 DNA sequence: TGTGCCAGCAGATCGGGGGTATCGGACAATTCACCCCTCCACTTT. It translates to CASRSGVSDNSPLHF. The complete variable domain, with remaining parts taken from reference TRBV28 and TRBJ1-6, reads DVKVTQSSRYLVKRTGEKVFLECVQDMDHENMFWYRQDPGLGLRLIYFSYDVKMKEKGDIPEGYSVSREKKERFSLILESASTNQTSMYLCASRSGVSDNSPLHFGNGTRLTVT.

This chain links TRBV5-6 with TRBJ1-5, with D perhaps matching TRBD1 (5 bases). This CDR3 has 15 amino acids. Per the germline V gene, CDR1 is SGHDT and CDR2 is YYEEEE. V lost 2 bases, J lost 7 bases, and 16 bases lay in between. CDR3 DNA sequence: TGTGCCAGCAGCTTCACTGGGGGTGTCGACCAGCCCCAGCATTTT. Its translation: CASSFTGGVDQPQHF.

The CDR3 protein is CASSQDTISNTGELFF. CDR3 in DNA: TGTGCCAGCAGCCAAGATACTATTTCGAACACCGGGGAGCTGTTTTTT. The rearrangement uses TRBV4-2 and TRBJ2-2; no reliable D call. The V gene lost 0 bases and the J gene lost 0 bases, with 8 bases spanning the gap. Looked up from germline, CDR1 is LGHNA and CDR2 is YNFKEQ. The CDR3 loop spans 16 amino acids.

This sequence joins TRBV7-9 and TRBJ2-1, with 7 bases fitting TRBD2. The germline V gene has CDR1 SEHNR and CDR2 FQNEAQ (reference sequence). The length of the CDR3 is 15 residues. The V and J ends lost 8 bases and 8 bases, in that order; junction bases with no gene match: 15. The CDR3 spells CASDPTSVPTDEQFF. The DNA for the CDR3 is TGTGCCAGCGACCCCACTAGCGTTCCCACAGATGAGCAGTTCTTC.

CDR3 coding DNA: TGTGCCAGCAGCAGTTCGACAGGGACCTATAATTCACCCCTCCACTTT. It yields the protein CASSSSTGTYNSPLHF. The V and J genes are TRBV7-8 and TRBJ1-6; TRBD1 matches 7 bases. J was trimmed by 2 bases and V by 5 bases; bases with no gene match: 6. CDR3 length: 16 residues. CDR1 is SGHVS, CDR2 FQNEAQ, per germline. The variable domain in full, with the rest retrieved from reference TRBV7-8 and TRBJ1-6, is GAGVSQSPRYKVAKRGQDVALRCDPISGHVSLFWYQQALGQGPEFLTYFQNEAQLDKSGLPSDRFFAERPEGSVSTLKIQRTQQEDSAVYLCASSSSTGTYNSPLHFGNGTRLTVT.

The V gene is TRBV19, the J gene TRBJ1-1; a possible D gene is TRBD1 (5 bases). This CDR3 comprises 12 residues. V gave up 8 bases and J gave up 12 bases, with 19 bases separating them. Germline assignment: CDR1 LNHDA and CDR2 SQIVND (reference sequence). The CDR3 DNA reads TGTGCCAGTCGGGGGGATAATCGTGGGACTTTCTTT. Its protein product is CASRGDNRGTFF.

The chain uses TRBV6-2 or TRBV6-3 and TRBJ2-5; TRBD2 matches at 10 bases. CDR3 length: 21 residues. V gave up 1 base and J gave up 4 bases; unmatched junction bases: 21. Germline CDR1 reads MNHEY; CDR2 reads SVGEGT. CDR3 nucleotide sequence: TGTGCCAGCAGTTACTTGGCAGGGGGCCTACTAGCGGGACGAAGCGGAGAGACCCAGTACTTC. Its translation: CASSYLAGGLLAGRSGETQYF.